This T cell receptor beta chain was captured in a study of blood T cells in healthy people across ages (dated by TCRdb to about 2015). Study-wide context: Template switching captured roughly one uniquely barcoded TCR beta cDNA molecule per two T cells in model experiments. The study analyzed two additional independent replicas of 1 million unique cDNA reads from the same blood draw for two donors, one aged 18 to 29 and one aged 80 or older. The donors were split into four age groups: young (average around 15 years), middle-aged (39), aged (roughly 60) and long-lived (approximately 80). To track age-related changes in TCR beta repertoire diversity, the study relied on deep sequencing normalized with unique cDNA molecular identifiers. To avoid experimental bias, donors of different ages were spread randomly across the sequencing lanes.

Libraries came from 5' RACE. Sequencing used an Illumina HiSeq 2500. The second PCR ran for about 7 to 11 cycles and used a J-beta primer mix along with a sample-barcoded 5' primer. Each TCR beta cDNA molecule received a unique molecular identifier from a template-switch 5' adaptor carrying 12 random nucleotides. Each sample yielded at least 2.5 million CDR3-containing paired-end reads. First-strand cDNA synthesis was performed from all RNA using the Mint cDNA synthesis kit, with priming by a TRBC-specific oligonucleotide. After uracil-DNA glycosylase treatment, a first 18-cycle PCR used universal primers M1SS and BC2_uni_R on all cDNA. As for the original processing: Each sample was normalized by randomly selecting 1 million high-quality reads, each carrying a distinct molecular identifier. Instead of being binned into consensus sequences, reads with shared molecular identifiers were discarded. MiTCR, set to a Q25 quality threshold and the strictest error-elimination algorithm, was used for CDR3 identification, clonotype clustering and error correction. A nonparametric unseen species model with Euler transformation was used to estimate a lower bound on total TCR beta diversity. The public sequencing data were trimmed at Q25 with fastp and processed into clonotypes with MiXCR by TCRdb, which kept only in-frame beta chains. Here each entry gathers all rows of one CDR3 protein and keeps the most common genes and DNA. TCRdb's processing, not the study's, gives the V and J calls here. This sample lists fewer than 800,000 distinct CDR3 sequences; roughly 30% were detected once. Approximately 15% of the sample is in the top ten clones.

A note on this clonotype: Its antigen is not yet known. Since a much larger clone is just one base distant, this may be a read error.

Findings and caveats that apply to the study as a whole: Estimates of total diversity based on one million sequenced T cells were considered lower bounds and underestimates. Observed TCR beta diversity correlated strongly with the percentage of naive T cells measured by flow cytometry. Because profiling used bulk unsorted PBMCs, naive and antigen-experienced compartments could not be compared conclusively. As age increased, observed TCR beta diversity per million T cells dropped in a roughly linear way, and a significant reduction was already evident by age roughly 36. Because the CMV infection status of the donors was unknown, age-related changes in expanded clonotypes may potentially have been confounded. Compared with the aged group, more naive CD4+ T cells, fewer expanded clones and increased TCR diversity were shown by the long-lived group, suggesting age selection.

Donors were roughly 40 systemically healthy Caucasian individuals from Russia aged roughly 6 to 100 years. Roughly 11 milliliters of peripheral blood were drawn from each donor into EDTA-treated Vacutainer tubes. Ficoll-Paque density-gradient centrifugation was used to isolate PBMCs, with at least 7 million per sample. Trizol reagent was used to extract total RNA from PBMCs, with at least 5.5 micrograms per sample. Naive CD45RAhigh/CD27high T cell percentages were measured by flow cytometry on a PBMC aliquot from every donor. The clonotype comes from a woman of 80 years or more in good health. Donor details come from another sample of the same person, matched by shared clones. The sample consisted of blood.

The DNA sequence reads TGCGCCAGCAGCCAAGAGATGGGGGGGCCGACAGATACGCAGTATTTT. Its protein reads: CASSQEMGGPTDTQYF. The chain is assembled from TRBV4-3 and TRBJ2-3; TRBD2 is possibly the D segment (7 matching bases). Cut back by 0 bases and 3 bases, the V and J ends lie 13 bases apart. Looking up the germline V gene yields CDR1 LGHNA and CDR2 YSLEER. The CDR3 spans 16 residues, from the cysteine through the phenylalanine. Only the CDR3 region is kept as DNA, spanning 48 bases read in frame from base 1.